This TCR beta chain was identified during a study of OX40 agonist ivuxolimab in advanced cancers. Using immunoSEQ multiplex PCR, the repertoire was profiled, and TCRdb retains in-frame clones only, with some absent. The profile covers about 80,000 clones, with 94% appearing a single time and approximately 10% taken by the ten largest. The CDR3 sequence is 13 residues long. V lost 5 bases and J 4 bases, leaving 11 bases between the germline ends. Germline values: CDR1 SGHAT, CDR2 FQNNGV. The clonotype comes from an adult with an advanced solid tumor such as melanoma, head and neck, liver or kidney cancer. The material was CD4+ or CD8+ T cells sorted from blood, obtained in a trial of the OX40 agonist ivuxolimab. The chain combines TRBV11-2 with TRBJ1-1; D gene unclear. CDR3 sequence: CASSSRTGTEAFF. The DNA of the CDR3 is TGTGCCAGCAGCAGCAGAACCGGCACTGAAGCTTTCTTT. The full variable domain, with the rest looked up from reference TRBV11-2 and TRBJ1-1, is EAGVAQSPRYKIIEKRQSVAFWCNPISGHATLYWYQQILGQGPKLLIQFQNNGVVDDSQLPKDRFSAERLKGVDSTLKIQPAKLEDSAVYLCASSSRTGTEAFFGQGTRLTVV.